A single sample is the source of the 27 T cell receptor beta chains below, sequenced in a study of post-analysis software for immune sequencing data. Overall study findings and caveats: The study found TRBV5-6, TRBV5-1 and TRBV20-1 among five or six TRBV segments more frequent in patients than controls.

The antigens these receptors bind are not known. TCR beta cDNA libraries included unique molecular identifiers. TCRdb itself ran the PCR reads through MiXCR, one entry per CDR3 protein. The sample lists 350,000 to 500,000 distinct CDR3 sequences, approximately 42% seen once, with roughly 8.2% in the top ten. The sample was blood. Source of these receptors: a girl between 2 and 10 years old with multiple sclerosis.

This clonotype has only a few counts. The J gene is TRBJ2-7, the V gene TRBV20-1; 7 bases align to TRBD1. The CDR3 contains 15 residues. Trimming at V came to 3 bases and at J to 5 bases, leaving 13 bases not matched to a gene. Germline CDR1 reads DFQATT; CDR2 reads SNEGSKA (reference sequence). For the CDR3, the DNA is TGCAGTGCTAGTGAGCAGAAACAGGGGCTAAACGAGCAGTACTTC. Translated: CSASEQKQGLNEQYF.

The chain combines TRBV29-1 with TRBJ1-1; D may be TRBD1 (5 bases). V dropped 5 bases and J dropped 10 bases, with 20 bases sitting between them. This CDR3 region has 13 residues. Germline V gene data show CDR1 as SQVTM and CDR2 as ANQGSEA. The CDR3 nucleotides read TGCAGCGTTCTGAGGGGCGCCGGGGTGGGAGCTTTCTTT. It codes for CSVLRGAGVGAFF.

This clonotype showed up just a few times. V gene TRBV10-1 combines with J gene TRBJ1-6, with D perhaps matching TRBD1 (6 bases). CDR3 length: 14 amino acids. V was shortened by 8 bases and J by 4 bases, with 12 bases between the two germline ends. Germline values: CDR1 WNHNN, CDR2 SYGVQD (reference sequence). The CDR3 reads CASSAGEYNSPLHF. The CDR3 DNA sequence: TGCGCCAGCTCGGCAGGGGAGTATAATTCACCCCTCCACTTT.

The chain recombines TRBV28 with TRBJ2-7; D is unresolved. The V gene lost 10 bases and the J gene lost 2 bases, with 12 bases spanning the gap. In germline, CDR1 is MDHEN, CDR2 SYDVKM. CDR3 length equals 12 residues. The CDR3 loop is CATTGFPYEQYF. The DNA for the CDR3 is TGTGCCACCACGGGCTTTCCCTACGAGCAGTACTTC.

This clonotype was seen only a few times. The chain has TRBV5-1 and TRBJ2-3; the D gene could be TRBD1 or TRBD2 (5 bases each). The CDR3 covers 14 residues. With 5 bases removed from V and 4 bases from J, the gap between germline ends came to 14 bases. Germline V gives CDR1 SGHRS, CDR2 YFSETQ. The CDR3 DNA is TGCGCCAGCAGACACATCCGGGACCCAGATACGCAGTATTTT. Amino acid sequence: CASRHIRDPDTQYF.

This clonotype turned up a few times. The gene calls are TRBV6-1 and TRBJ1-1; tentatively, D is TRBD1 (6 bases). The V gene's germline CDR1 is MNHNS and CDR2 SASEGT. V was trimmed by 6 bases and J by 8 bases, leaving 13 bases between them. This CDR3 has 12 residues. The CDR3 sequence: CASSEGGQEAFF. The DNA for the CDR3 is TGTGCCAGCAGCGAGGGGGGTCAGGAAGCTTTCTTT.

Comments on this clonotype: An end of the junction does not agree with germline; a read error may underlie this. V is TRBV20-1 and J is TRBJ2-7; 7 bases map to TRBD1. The germline CDR1 and CDR2 sequences are DFQATT and SNEGSKA (reference sequence). The CDR3 is made up of 13 amino acids. CDR3: CSANRGPPYEQYF. CDR3 DNA sequence: TGCAGCGCTAACAGGGGACCCCCCTACGAGCAGTACTTC.

This clonotype was found many times. The CDR3 is CASSLDRAQETQYF. For the CDR3, the DNA is TGTGCCAGCAGTTTGGACAGAGCACAAGAGACCCAGTACTTC. The chain is built from TRBV12-3 or TRBV12-4 and TRBJ2-5; D possibly corresponds to TRBD1 (6 bases). This CDR3 has 14 amino acids. Trimming stripped 3 bases from V and 2 bases from J, with 10 bases between.

The V gene is TRBV7-2, the J gene TRBJ2-5; possible D gene TRBD1, 6 bases. The CDR3 contains 14 residues. Germline lookup yields CDR1 SGHTA and CDR2 FQGNSA. Between the trimmed V and J ends, which lost 0 bases and 5 bases, there was a span of 10 bases. The CDR3 region is CASSLAGTIETQYF. The CDR3 region has the DNA TGTGCCAGCAGCTTAGCAGGGACAATCGAGACCCAGTACTTC.

This clonotype has ten or more counts. The chain links TRBV5-1 to TRBJ2-7, with D perhaps matching TRBD1 (5 bases). Trimming took 5 bases from V and 2 from J, leaving 8 bases between them. The CDR3 contains 12 residues. Germline V gene sequence: CDR1 SGHRS, CDR2 YFSETQ. For the CDR3, the DNA is TGCGCCAGCAGAGACAGAGCCTACGAGCAGTACTTC. Translating gives CASRDRAYEQYF.

The chain recombines TRBV4-3 with TRBJ2-5; TRBD2 matches at 10 bases. The CDR3 loop spans 15 amino acids. In germline, CDR1 is LGHNA, CDR2 YSLEER. The V and J ends lost 1 base and 4 bases, in that order; junction bases with no gene match: 3. The CDR3 loop reads CASSQGLAGGETQYF. The CDR3 nucleotides are TGCGCCAGCAGCCAAGGACTAGCGGGCGGAGAGACCCAGTACTTC.

In this sample, this clonotype turned up a few times. The J gene is TRBJ2-3, the V gene TRBV6-6, with TRBD2 matching over 11 bases. V lost 6 bases to trimming and J lost 2 bases; unmatched junction nucleotides: 7. CDR1 MNHNY and CDR2 SVGAGI come from the germline V gene (reference sequence). The CDR3 spans 16 residues. The CDR3 DNA reads as TGTGCCAGCAGAGGTCTAGCGGGGGGACTCACAGATACGCAGTATTTT. It translates to CASRGLAGGLTDTQYF.

This clonotype has just a few counts. This chain links TRBV24-1 with TRBJ2-7, with D perhaps matching TRBD1 (6 bases). The germline V gene encodes CDR1 KGHDR and CDR2 SFDVKD. There are 16 residues in the CDR3. The V end lost 4 bases, the J end lost 0 bases, and 15 bases lay between the germline ends. The CDR3: CATSDSTGQDSYEQYF. The CDR3 DNA is TGTGCCACCAGTGACTCAACGGGACAAGACTCCTACGAGCAGTACTTC.

This clonotype has only a few counts. The V call is TRBV27, the J call TRBJ1-5, with D tentatively TRBD1 (5 bases). Germline V gene lookup returns CDR1 MNHEY and CDR2 SMNVEV (reference sequence). This CDR3 spans 15 amino acids. V lost 1 base and J lost 0, with 7 bases in between. The DNA for the CDR3 is TGTGCCAGCAGTTTATGGGGGTTTAGCAATCAGCCCCAGCATTTT. Protein product: CASSLWGFSNQPQHF.

The gene calls are TRBV7-3 and TRBJ2-1, with a tentative D call TRBD1 (6 bases). CDR1 and CDR2 (germline): SGHTA, FQGTGA. This CDR3 comprises 19 residues. With 2 bases removed from V and 4 bases from J, the gap between germline ends came to 24 bases. The CDR3 DNA follows: TGTGCCAGCAGCTTACGTCCACTTCTCCGGGACAACCGATACAATGAGCAGTTCTTC. Translation gives CASSLRPLLRDNRYNEQFF.

This clonotype was observed once. The chain links TRBV5-6 to TRBJ2-5, with 11 positions matching TRBD2. The CDR3 is made up of 15 amino acids. The germline V gene encodes CDR1 SGHDT and CDR2 YYEEEE. V gave up 4 bases and J gave up 0 bases; unmatched junction bases: 2. The CDR3 bases are TGTGCCAGCAGCCGACTAGCGGGGTACCAAGAGACCCAGTACTTC. Its protein product is CASSRLAGYQETQYF.

This chain connects TRBV7-8 to TRBJ1-6; perhaps TRBD1 as D (6 bases). The CDR3 runs 15 residues. CDR1 and CDR2 from the germline V gene are SGHVS and FQNEAQ. Trimming pared 1 base from V and 8 bases from J, leaving 12 bases between. The CDR3 region is CASSLVTGQDSPLHF. In DNA, the CDR3 is TGTGCCAGCAGCTTAGTAACAGGGCAGGATTCACCCCTCCACTTT.

The rearrangement uses TRBV6-6 and TRBJ2-3, with 7 bases lining up with TRBD2. Per the germline V gene, CDR1 is MNHNY and CDR2 is SVGAGI (reference sequence). The CDR3 sequence is 16 residues long. Germline trimming cut 4 bases from V and 4 bases from J; bases unmatched to any gene: 11. CDR3 sequence reads: CASSSRAGAGADTQYF. The CDR3 bases are TGTGCCAGCAGTTCTCGGGCGGGAGCTGGGGCAGATACGCAGTATTTT.

In this sample, this clonotype turned up a few times. The chain is built from TRBV9 and TRBJ1-6; a weak D match, TRBD1 (5 bases). The germline V and J ends were trimmed by 5 bases and 4 bases, with 16 bases remaining between them. This CDR3 is 16 amino acids long. Germline lookup yields CDR1 SGDLS and CDR2 YYNGEE. The CDR3 sequence is CASSTSGGDYNSPLHF. CDR3 sequence (DNA): TGTGCCAGCAGTACCTCGGGGGGAGATTATAATTCACCCCTCCACTTT.

The V gene is TRBV24-1, the J gene TRBJ2-5; 9 nucleotides agree with TRBD2. The germline V gene has CDR1 KGHDR and CDR2 SFDVKD. CDR3 length equals 16 residues. V gave up 0 bases and J gave up 4 bases; unmatched junction bases: 5. The CDR3 reads CATSDLSASGVETQYF. CDR3 nucleotide sequence: TGTGCCACCAGTGATTTGTCGGCTAGCGGGGTAGAGACCCAGTACTTC.

This clonotype has more than one count but fewer than ten. The chain couples TRBV29-1 to TRBJ2-1; possibly TRBD1 or TRBD2 for D (5 bases each). Germline V lookup: CDR1 SQVTM, CDR2 ANQGSEA. CDR3 length: 14 residues. V gave up 2 bases and J gave up 6 bases, with 14 bases separating them. DNA of the CDR3: TGCAGCGTTGAATATCTAGGGGAGCCCAATGAGCAGTTCTTC. Encoded protein: CSVEYLGEPNEQFF.

This clonotype turned up a few times. The gene calls are TRBV29-1 and TRBJ2-5, with a possible D match to TRBD1 (5 bases). The J call may be in error: the DNA end matches TRBJ2-7 better. This CDR3 spans 14 amino acids. In germline, CDR1 is SQVTM, CDR2 ANQGSEA. This CDR3 is CSVTDSPSFSEQYF. The DNA of the CDR3 is TGCAGCGTTACCGACAGCCCAAGTTTTAGCGAGCAGTACTTC.

This clonotype appeared a few times. The V and J genes are TRBV4-3 and TRBJ2-7; the match to TRBD2 covers 11 bases. Germline V gene lookup returns CDR1 LGHNA and CDR2 YSLEER. V trimming: 0 bases; J trimming: 2 bases; junction bases outside the gene matches: 15. The CDR3 loop spans 20 amino acids. CDR3 residues: CASSQDRKLAGVFSTYEQYF. The CDR3 nucleotides are TGCGCCAGCAGCCAAGATCGAAAACTAGCGGGAGTGTTTAGTACCTACGAGCAGTACTTC.

The CDR3 DNA is TGTGCCAGCAGACGCCGAACGGGGGGGTTACAAGAGACCCAGTACTTC. Its protein is CASRRRTGGLQETQYF. This rearrangement joins TRBV12-3 or TRBV12-4 to TRBJ2-5; TRBD2 aligns across 8 bases. The CDR3 is made up of 16 amino acids. J lost 2 bases, V lost 6 bases, and 11 bases had no gene match.

The table lists this clonotype with a few counts. The chain joins TRBV28 to TRBJ2-4; TRBD1 matches at 7 bases. Germline values: CDR1 MDHEN, CDR2 SYDVKM. V trimming: 4 bases; J trimming: 15 bases; junction bases outside the gene matches: 18. The CDR3 is 15 amino acids. The DNA for the CDR3 is TGTGCCAGCAGTTCGTCTTTGGGGGAAGACAGGGCTCCGTACTTC. It specifies CASSSSLGEDRAPYF.

This clonotype was seen a few times. The V call is TRBV10-2, the J call TRBJ2-1; 9 nucleotides agree with TRBD2. CDR3 length equals 16 residues. V dropped 7 bases and J dropped 2; count of bases not matched to a gene: 9. Germline loops: CDR1 WSHSY, CDR2 SAAADI. CDR3 amino acids: CASKRTPSGAYNEQFF. In nucleotides, the CDR3 is TGCGCCAGCAAAAGGACGCCTAGCGGGGCCTACAATGAGCAGTTCTTC.

The chain combines TRBV28 with TRBJ2-7, with TRBD2 identical over 9 bases. Germline values: CDR1 MDHEN, CDR2 SYDVKM. CDR3 length: 15 amino acids. The V and J ends lost 5 bases and 7 bases, in that order; junction bases with no gene match: 12. CDR3 loop: CASSRLLAGAAEQYF. CDR3 nucleotide sequence: TGTGCCAGCAGTCGCCTTTTAGCGGGAGCTGCTGAGCAGTACTTC.